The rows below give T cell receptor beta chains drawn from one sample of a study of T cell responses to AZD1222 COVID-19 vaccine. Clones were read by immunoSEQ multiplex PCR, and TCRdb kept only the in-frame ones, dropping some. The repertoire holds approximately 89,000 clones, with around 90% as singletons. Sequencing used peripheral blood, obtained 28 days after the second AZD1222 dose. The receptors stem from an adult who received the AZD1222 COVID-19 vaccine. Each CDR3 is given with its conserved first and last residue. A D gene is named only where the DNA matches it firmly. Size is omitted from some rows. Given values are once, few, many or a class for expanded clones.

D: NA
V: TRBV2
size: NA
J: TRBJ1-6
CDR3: CASSERQGDSPLHF
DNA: TGTGCCAGCAGTGAACGTCAGGGTGATTCACCCCTCCACTTT

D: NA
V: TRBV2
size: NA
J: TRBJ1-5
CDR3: CASRESDGLSNQPQHF
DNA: TGTGCCAGCAGGGAAAGTGACGGCCTTAGCAATCAGCCCCAGCATTTT

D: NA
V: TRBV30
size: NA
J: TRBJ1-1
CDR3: CAWSVGGRGTLGAFF
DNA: TGTGCCTGGAGTGTGGGGGGACGGGGAACCCTCGGGGCTTTCTTT

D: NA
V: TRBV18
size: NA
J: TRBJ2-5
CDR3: CASSPRRETQYF
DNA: TGTGCCAGCTCACCCCGGCGAGAGACCCAGTACTTC

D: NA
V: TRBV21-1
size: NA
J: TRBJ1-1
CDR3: CASSGGFRTEAFF
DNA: TGTGCCAGCAGCGGAGGGTTTCGGACTGAAGCTTTCTTT

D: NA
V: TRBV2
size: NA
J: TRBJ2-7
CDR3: CASSSQGGPAYEQYF
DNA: TGTGCCAGCAGCTCCCAGGGCGGACCAGCCTACGAGCAGTACTTC

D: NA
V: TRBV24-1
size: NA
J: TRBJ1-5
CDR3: CATSGGAGQPQHF
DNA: TGTGCCACCAGTGGGGGGGCGGGACAGCCCCAGCATTTT

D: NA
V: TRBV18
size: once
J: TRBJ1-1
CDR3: CASSPVRAEGTEAFF
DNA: TGTGCCAGCTCACCGGTCAGGGCGGAGGGCACTGAAGCTTTCTTT

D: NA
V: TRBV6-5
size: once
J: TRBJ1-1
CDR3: CASSLKGRMNTEAFF
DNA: TGTGCCAGCAGTTTAAAGGGGCGGATGAACACTGAAGCTTTCTTT

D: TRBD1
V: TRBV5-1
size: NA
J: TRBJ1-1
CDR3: CASSSRGGDRGEAFF
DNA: TGCGCCAGCAGCTCACGAGGGGGGGACAGGGGAGAAGCTTTCTTT

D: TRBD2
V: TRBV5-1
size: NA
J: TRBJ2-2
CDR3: CASRFSGPDTGELFF
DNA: TGCGCCAGCAGGTTTAGCGGGCCAGACACCGGGGAGCTGTTTTTT

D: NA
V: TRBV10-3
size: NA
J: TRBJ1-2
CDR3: CAISDPGAGYGYTF
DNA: TGTGCCATCAGTGATCCGGGGGCGGGCTATGGCTACACCTTC

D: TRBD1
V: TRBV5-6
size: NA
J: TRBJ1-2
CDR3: CASSWGGTDPRGYTF
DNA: TGTGCCAGCAGCTGGGGCGGGACAGACCCTAGGGGCTACACCTTC

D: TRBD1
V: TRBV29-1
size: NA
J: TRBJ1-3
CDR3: CSVWDVPDRGNTIYF
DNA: TGCAGCGTTTGGGATGTCCCCGACAGGGGGAACACCATATATTTT

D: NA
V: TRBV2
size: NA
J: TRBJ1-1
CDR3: CASSAAPNTEAFF
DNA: TGTGCCAGCAGTGCCGCTCCGAACACTGAAGCTTTCTTT

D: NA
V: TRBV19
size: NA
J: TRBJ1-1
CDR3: CASSGRQASGTEAFF
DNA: TGTGCCAGTAGTGGAAGACAGGCCTCGGGCACTGAAGCTTTCTTT

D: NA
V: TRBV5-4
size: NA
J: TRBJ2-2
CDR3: CASSLNRVGTGELFF
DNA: TGTGCCAGCAGCTTGAACAGGGTGGGCACCGGGGAGCTGTTTTTT

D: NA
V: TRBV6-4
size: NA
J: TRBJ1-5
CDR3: CASSRQGGDQPQHF
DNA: TGTGCCAGCAGTCGGCAGGGTGGGGATCAGCCCCAGCATTTT

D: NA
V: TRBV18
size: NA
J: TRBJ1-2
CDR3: CASSPPQDSYGYTF
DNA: TGTGCCAGCTCACCACCGCAGGATAGCTATGGCTACACCTTC

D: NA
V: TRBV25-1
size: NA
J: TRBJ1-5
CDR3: CASSAQIDSNQPQHF
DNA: TGTGCCAGCAGTGCGCAGATCGATAGCAATCAGCCCCAGCATTTT

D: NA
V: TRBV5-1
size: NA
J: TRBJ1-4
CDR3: CASSLVPGLYAREKLFF
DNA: TGCGCCAGCAGCTTGGTACCGGGACTATACGCTCGCGAAAAACTGTTTTTT

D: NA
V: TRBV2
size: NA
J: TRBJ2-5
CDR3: CASSRDNGGETQYF
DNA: TGTGCCAGCAGTCGGGACAATGGGGGGGAGACCCAGTACTTC

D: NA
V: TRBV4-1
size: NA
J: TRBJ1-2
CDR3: CASSQAATQGYGYTF
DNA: TGCGCCAGCAGCCAAGCGGCGACCCAGGGCTATGGCTACACCTTC

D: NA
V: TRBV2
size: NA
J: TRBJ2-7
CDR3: CASSEEGTGTYEQYF
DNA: TGTGCCAGCAGTGAAGAGGGAACGGGGACCTACGAGCAGTACTTC

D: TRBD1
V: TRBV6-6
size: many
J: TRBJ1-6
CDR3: CASSWGFGDSNSPLHF
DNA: TGTGCCAGCAGTTGGGGGTTTGGGGACAGTAATTCACCCCTCCACTTT

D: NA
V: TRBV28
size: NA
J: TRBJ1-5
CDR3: CASSLLVSNQPQHF
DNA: TGTGCCAGCAGTTTATTGGTTAGCAATCAGCCCCAGCATTTT

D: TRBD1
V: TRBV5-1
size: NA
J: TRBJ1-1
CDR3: CASSLSDRGGTEAFF
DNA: TGCGCCAGCAGCTTGTCGGACAGGGGGGGCACTGAAGCTTTCTTT

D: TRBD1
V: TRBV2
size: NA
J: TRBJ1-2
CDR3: CASSLGQGAVNYGYTF
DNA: TGTGCCAGCAGTTTGGGACAGGGTGCCGTAAACTATGGCTACACCTTC

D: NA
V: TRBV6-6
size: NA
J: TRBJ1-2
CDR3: CASSRVGGNYGYTF
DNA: TGTGCCAGCAGCAGAGTTGGCGGGAACTATGGCTACACCTTC